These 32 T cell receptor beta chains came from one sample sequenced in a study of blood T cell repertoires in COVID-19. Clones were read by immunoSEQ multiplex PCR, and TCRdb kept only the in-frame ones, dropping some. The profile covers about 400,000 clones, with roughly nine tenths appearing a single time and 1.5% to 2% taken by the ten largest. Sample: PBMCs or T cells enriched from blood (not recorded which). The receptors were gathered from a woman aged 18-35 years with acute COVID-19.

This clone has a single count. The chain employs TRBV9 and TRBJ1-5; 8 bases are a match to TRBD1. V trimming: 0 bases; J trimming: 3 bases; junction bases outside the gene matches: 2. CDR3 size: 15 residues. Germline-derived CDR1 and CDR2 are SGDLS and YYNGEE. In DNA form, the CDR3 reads TGTGCCAGCAGCGTAGGCAGGGGGCTCAATCAGCCCCAGCATTTT. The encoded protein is CASSVGRGLNQPQHF.

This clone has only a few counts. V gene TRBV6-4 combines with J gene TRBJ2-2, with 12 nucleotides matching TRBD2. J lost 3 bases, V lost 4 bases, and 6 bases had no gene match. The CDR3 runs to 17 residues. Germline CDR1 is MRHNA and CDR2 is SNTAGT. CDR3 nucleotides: TGTGCCAGCAGTGTACTAGCGGGGGGACGCGACACCGGGGAGCTGTTTTTT. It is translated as CASSVLAGGRDTGELFF.

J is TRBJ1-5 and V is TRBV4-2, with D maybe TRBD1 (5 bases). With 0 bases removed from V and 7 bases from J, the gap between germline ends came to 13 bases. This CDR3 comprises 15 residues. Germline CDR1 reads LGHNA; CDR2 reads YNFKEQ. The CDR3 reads CASSQETRAGQPQHF. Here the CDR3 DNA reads TGTGCCAGCAGCCAAGAAACCAGGGCGGGACAGCCCCAGCATTTT.

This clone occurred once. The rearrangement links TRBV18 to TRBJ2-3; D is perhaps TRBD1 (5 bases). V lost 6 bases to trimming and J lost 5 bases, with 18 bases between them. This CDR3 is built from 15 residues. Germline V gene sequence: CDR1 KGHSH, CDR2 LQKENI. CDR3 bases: TGTGCCAGCTCCCAAGACAGAAGGAAGATAGATACGCAGTATTTT. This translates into CASSQDRRKIDTQYF. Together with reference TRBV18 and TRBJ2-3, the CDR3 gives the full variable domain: NAGVMQNPRHLVRRRGQEARLRCSPMKGHSHVYWYRQLPEEGLKFMVYLQKENIIDESGMPKERFSAEFPKEGPSILRIQQVVRGDSAAYFCASSQDRRKIDTQYFGPGTRLTVL.

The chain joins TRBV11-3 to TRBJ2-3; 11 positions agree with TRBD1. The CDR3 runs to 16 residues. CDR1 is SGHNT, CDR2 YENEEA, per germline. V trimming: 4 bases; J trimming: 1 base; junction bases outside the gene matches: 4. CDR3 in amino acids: CASSSGQGAGTDTQYF. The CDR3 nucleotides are TGTGCCAGCAGCTCAGGACAGGGGGCTGGCACAGATACGCAGTATTTT.

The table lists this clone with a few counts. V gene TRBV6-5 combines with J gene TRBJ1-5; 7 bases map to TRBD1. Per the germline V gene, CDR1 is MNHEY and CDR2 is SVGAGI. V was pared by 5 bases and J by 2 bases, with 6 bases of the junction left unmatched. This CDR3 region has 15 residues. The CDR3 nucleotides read TGTGCCAGCAGTAGCAGGGGGTCTCGCAATCAGCCCCAGCATTTT. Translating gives CASSSRGSRNQPQHF.

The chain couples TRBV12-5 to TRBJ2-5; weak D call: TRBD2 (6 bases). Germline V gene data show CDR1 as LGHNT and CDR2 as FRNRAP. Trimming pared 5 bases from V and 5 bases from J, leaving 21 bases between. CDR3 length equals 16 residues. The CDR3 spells CASGRTSGLTPETQYF. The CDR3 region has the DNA TGTGCTAGTGGTCGCACCTCGGGACTTACGCCCGAGACCCAGTACTTC.

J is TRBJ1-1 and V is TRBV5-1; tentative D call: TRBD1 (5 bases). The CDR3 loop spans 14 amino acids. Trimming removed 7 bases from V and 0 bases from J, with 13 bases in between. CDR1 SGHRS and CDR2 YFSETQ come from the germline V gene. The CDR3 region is CASGVDRMNTEAFF. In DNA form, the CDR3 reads TGCGCCAGCGGCGTCGACAGAATGAACACTGAAGCTTTCTTT.

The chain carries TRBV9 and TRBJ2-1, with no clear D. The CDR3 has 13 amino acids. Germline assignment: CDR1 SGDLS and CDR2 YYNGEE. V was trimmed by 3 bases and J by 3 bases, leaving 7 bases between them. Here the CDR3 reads CASSAASYNEQFF. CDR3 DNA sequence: TGTGCCAGCAGCGCTGCTAGCTACAATGAGCAGTTCTTC.

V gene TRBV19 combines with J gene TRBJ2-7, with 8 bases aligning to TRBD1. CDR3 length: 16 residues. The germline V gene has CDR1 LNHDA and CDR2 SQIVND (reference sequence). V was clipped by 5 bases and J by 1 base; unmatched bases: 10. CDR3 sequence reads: CASSPRGQGRSYEQYF. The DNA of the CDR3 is TGTGCCAGTAGTCCTCGAGGACAGGGCCGTTCCTACGAGCAGTACTTC.

In nucleotides, the CDR3 is TGCGCCAGCAGCTTGCCAGGGGACTATGGCTACACCTTC. It yields the protein CASSLPGDYGYTF. The chain couples TRBV5-1 to TRBJ1-2; weak D call: TRBD1 (6 bases). Per the germline V gene, CDR1 is SGHRS and CDR2 is YFSETQ. V was shortened by 1 base and J by 3 bases, with 7 bases between the two germline ends. This CDR3 comprises 13 residues.

CDR3 region: CASGTGATEAFF. In nucleotides, the CDR3 is TGTGCCAGCGGAACAGGGGCCACTGAAGCTTTCTTT. This chain uses TRBV9 with TRBJ1-1; TRBD1 aligns across 7 bases. The CDR3 contains 12 residues. V dropped 7 bases and J dropped 4; count of bases not matched to a gene: 4. Germline V gene lookup returns CDR1 SGDLS and CDR2 YYNGEE.

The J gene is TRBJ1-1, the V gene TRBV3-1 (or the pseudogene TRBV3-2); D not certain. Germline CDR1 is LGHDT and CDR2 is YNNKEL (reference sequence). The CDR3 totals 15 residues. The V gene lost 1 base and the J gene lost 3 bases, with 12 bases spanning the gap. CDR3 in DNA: TGTGCCAGCAGCCAAGGAGGGATCCCTCACACTGAAGCTTTCTTT. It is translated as CASSQGGIPHTEAFF.

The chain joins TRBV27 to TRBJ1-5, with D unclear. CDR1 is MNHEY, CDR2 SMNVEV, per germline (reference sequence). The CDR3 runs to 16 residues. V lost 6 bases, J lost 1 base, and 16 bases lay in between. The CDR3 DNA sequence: TGTGCCAGCAGCATAACCGCACGGAGCAGCAATCAGCCCCAGCATTTT. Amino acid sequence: CASSITARSSNQPQHF.

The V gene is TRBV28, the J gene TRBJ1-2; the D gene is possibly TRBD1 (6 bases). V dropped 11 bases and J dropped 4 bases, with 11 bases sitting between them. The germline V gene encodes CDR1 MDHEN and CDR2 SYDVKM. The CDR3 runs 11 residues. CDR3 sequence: CAGQQGYGYTF. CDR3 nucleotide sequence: TGTGCCGGACAACAGGGCTATGGCTACACCTTC.

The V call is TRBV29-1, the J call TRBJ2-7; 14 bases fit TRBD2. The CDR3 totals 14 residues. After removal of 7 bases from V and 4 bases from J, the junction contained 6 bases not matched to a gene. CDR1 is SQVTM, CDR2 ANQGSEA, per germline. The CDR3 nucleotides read TGCAGCGCGGGGACTAGCGGGGGTTTATACGAGCAGTACTTC. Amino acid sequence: CSAGTSGGLYEQYF.

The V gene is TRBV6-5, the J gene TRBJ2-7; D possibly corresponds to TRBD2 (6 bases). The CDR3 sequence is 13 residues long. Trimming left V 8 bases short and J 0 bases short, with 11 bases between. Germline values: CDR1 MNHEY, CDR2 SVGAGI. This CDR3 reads CASGRRGSYEQYF. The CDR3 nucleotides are TGTGCCAGCGGAAGGAGGGGCTCCTACGAGCAGTACTTC.

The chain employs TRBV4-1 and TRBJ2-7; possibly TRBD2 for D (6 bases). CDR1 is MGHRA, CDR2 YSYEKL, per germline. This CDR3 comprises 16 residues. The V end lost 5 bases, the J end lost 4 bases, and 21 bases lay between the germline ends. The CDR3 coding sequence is TGCGCCAGCAGCGAGGGACTCAAAAAATCCTGGTACGAGCAGTACTTC. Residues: CASSEGLKKSWYEQYF.

The CDR3, as DNA: TGCGCCAGCAGCCAAGGGACAGGGGATTTTCGCTACACCTTC. Translation: CASSQGTGDFRYTF. V is TRBV4-1 and J is TRBJ1-2; 9 bases fit TRBD1. The CDR3 extends over 14 amino acids. Losses at the gene ends were 1 base for V and 9 bases for J; bases not matched to a gene: 6. Germline-derived CDR1 and CDR2 are MGHRA and YSYEKL.

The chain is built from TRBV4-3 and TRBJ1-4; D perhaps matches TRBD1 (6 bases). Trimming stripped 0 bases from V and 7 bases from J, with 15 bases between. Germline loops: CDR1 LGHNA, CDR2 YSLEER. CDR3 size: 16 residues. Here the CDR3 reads CASSQDLGRGSEKLFF. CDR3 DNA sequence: TGCGCCAGCAGCCAAGATTTAGGTAGGGGGAGTGAAAAACTGTTTTTT.

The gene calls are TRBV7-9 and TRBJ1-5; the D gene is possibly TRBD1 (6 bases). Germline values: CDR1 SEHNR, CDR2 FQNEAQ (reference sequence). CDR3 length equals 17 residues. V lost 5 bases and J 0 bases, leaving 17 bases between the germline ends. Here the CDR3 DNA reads TGTGCCAGCAGCATCGAAGGGGGGGGAAATAGCAATCAGCCCCAGCATTTT. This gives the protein CASSIEGGGNSNQPQHF.

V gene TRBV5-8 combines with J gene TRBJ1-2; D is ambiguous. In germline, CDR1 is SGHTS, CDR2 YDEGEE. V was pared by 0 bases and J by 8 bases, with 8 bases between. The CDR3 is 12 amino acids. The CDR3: CASSLVRRGYTF. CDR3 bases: TGTGCCAGCAGCTTGGTTCGGAGGGGCTACACCTTC.

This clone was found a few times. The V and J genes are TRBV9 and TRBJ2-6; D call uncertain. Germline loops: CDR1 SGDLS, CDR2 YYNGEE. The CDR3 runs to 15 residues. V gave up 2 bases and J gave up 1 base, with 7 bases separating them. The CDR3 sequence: CASSVADSGANVLTF. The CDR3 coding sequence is TGTGCCAGCAGCGTGGCAGATTCTGGGGCCAACGTCCTGACTTTC.

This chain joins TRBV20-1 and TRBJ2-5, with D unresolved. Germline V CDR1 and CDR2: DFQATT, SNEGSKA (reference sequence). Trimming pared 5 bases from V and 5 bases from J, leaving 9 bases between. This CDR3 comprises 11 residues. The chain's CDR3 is CSASTVETQYF. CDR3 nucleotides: TGCAGTGCTTCCACGGTGGAGACCCAGTACTTC.

CDR3 DNA sequence: TGTGCCAGAGAGAGAACAGGCGGGGGAGCCTACAATGAGCAGTTCTTC. Its protein product is CARERTGGGAYNEQFF. The rearrangement joins TRBV5-8 to TRBJ2-1; 7 positions agree with TRBD2. CDR1 and CDR2 (germline): SGHTS, YDEGEE. Trimming removed 8 bases from V and 2 bases from J; junction bases left unmatched: 13. This CDR3 contains 16 residues.

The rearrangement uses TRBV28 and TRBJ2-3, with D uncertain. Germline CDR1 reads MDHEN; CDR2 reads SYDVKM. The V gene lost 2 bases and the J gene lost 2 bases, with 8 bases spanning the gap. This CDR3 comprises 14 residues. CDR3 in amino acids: CASSLQLFTDTQYF. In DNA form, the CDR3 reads TGTGCCAGCAGTTTACAGTTATTCACAGATACGCAGTATTTT.

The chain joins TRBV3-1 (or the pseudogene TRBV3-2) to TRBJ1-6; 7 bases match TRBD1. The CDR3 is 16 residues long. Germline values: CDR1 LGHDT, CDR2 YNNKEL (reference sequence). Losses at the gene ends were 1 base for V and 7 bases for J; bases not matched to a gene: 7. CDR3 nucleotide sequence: TGTGCCAGCAGCCAAGCGGACAGGAGACTCAATTCACCCCTCCACTTT. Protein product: CASSQADRRLNSPLHF.

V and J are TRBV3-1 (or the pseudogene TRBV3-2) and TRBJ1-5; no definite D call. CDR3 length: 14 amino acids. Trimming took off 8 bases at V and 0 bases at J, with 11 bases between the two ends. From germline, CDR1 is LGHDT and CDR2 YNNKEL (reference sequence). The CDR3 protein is CASPTRSSNQPQHF. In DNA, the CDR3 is TGTGCCAGCCCCACAAGGAGTAGCAATCAGCCCCAGCATTTT.

In DNA form, the CDR3 reads TGTGCCAGCAGCTCTACCGGGACTAGCCTCAATGAGCAGTTCTTC. Its translation: CASSSTGTSLNEQFF. The J gene is TRBJ2-1, the V gene TRBV7-9; 9 bases align to TRBD2. The V and J ends lost 4 bases and 6 bases, in that order; junction bases with no gene match: 7. This CDR3 has 15 residues. CDR1 and CDR2 from the germline V gene are SEHNR and FQNEAQ (reference sequence).

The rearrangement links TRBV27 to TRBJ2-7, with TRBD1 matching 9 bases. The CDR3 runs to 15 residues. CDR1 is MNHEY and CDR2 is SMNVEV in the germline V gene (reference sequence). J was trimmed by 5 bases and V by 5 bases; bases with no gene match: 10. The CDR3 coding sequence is TGTGCCAGCAGTGAAACAGGGGGCCCTTACGACGAGCAGTACTTC. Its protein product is CASSETGGPYDEQYF.

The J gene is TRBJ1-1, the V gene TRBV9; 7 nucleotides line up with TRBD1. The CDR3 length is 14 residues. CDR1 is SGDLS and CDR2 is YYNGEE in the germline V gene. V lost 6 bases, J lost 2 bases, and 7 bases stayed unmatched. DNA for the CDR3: TGTGCCAGCAAGCGGGGGGACAGCAACACTGAAGCTTTCTTT. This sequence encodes CASKRGDSNTEAFF.

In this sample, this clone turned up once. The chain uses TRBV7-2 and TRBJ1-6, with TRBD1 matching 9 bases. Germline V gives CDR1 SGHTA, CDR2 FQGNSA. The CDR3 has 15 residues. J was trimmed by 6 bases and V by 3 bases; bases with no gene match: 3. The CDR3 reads CASSLEQGANSPLHF. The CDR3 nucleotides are TGTGCCAGCAGCTTGGAACAGGGGGCTAATTCACCCCTCCACTTT.